Shown below are 7 T cell receptor beta chains from a single sample sequenced in a study of control samples from healthy donors and cancer patients. Assay: immunoSEQ multiplex PCR; the TCRdb copy retains only in-frame clones and omits some. The table shows 70,000 or so clones, with 94% occurring only once. Material: blood. Receptors were obtained from a woman in her 40s in good health.

This clone has only one observation. The chain is built from TRBV2 and TRBJ2-3; 7 nucleotides match TRBD1. This CDR3 spans 14 amino acids. The J segment lost 3 bases and the V segment lost 7 bases, leaving 7 bases of the junction unmatched. Germline values: CDR1 SNHLY, CDR2 FYNNEI. The chain's CDR3 is CASNVGQQTDTQYF. The CDR3 nucleotides read TGTGCCAGCAATGTGGGACAGCAAACAGATACGCAGTATTTT.

This chain uses TRBV5-8 with TRBJ2-5; 9 nucleotides align to TRBD1. This CDR3 region has 14 residues. From germline, CDR1 is SGHTS and CDR2 YDEGEE. V trimming: 4 bases; J trimming: 2 bases; junction bases outside the gene matches: 3. CDR3 nucleotides: TGTGCCAGCAGCCAGGGACAGGGTCAAGAGACCCAGTACTTC. Its protein product is CASSQGQGQETQYF. The whole variable domain, filled in from reference TRBV5-8 and TRBJ2-5, reads EAGVTQSPTHLIKTRGQQATLRCSPISGHTSVYWYQQALGLGLQFLLWYDEGEERNRGNFPPRFSGRQFPNYSSELNVNALELEDSALYLCASSQGQGQETQYFGPGTRLLVL.

The chain carries TRBV5-1 and TRBJ2-5, with 8 bases fitting TRBD1. CDR1 and CDR2 (germline): SGHRS, YFSETQ. The J segment lost 1 base and the V segment lost 4 bases, leaving 3 bases of the junction unmatched. This CDR3 contains 14 residues. For the CDR3, the DNA is TGCGCCAGCAGCCACGGGACAGGCCAAGAGACCCAGTACTTC. As protein: CASSHGTGQETQYF.

J is TRBJ2-7 and V is TRBV4-3; D gene unclear. Trimming shortened V by 0 bases and J by 0 bases, and 9 bases separated the two germline ends. The CDR3 sequence is 15 residues long. CDR1 and CDR2 (germline): LGHNA, YSLEER. Written as DNA, the CDR3 is TGCGCCAGCAGCCAAGAAACGGAAAGCTCCTACGAGCAGTACTTC. This encodes CASSQETESSYEQYF.

This chain connects TRBV29-1 to TRBJ2-3; 7 bases align to TRBD2. Losses at the gene ends were 3 bases for V and 0 bases for J; bases not matched to a gene: 15. CDR3 length equals 18 residues. Germline V lookup: CDR1 SQVTM, CDR2 ANQGSEA. CDR3 nucleotide sequence: TGCAGCGTTGAGTTAAGGACTAGTAAATACCGTAGCACAGATACGCAGTATTTT. It encodes CSVELRTSKYRSTDTQYF.

The chain joins TRBV7-6 to TRBJ1-3; D gene unclear. The germline gives CDR1 SGHVS, CDR2 FNYEAQ. The CDR3 has 15 amino acids. The V and J ends lost 3 bases and 0 bases respectively, with 9 bases between them. DNA for the CDR3: TGTGCCAGCAGCTTGTCTCCGAGCTCTGGAAACACCATATATTTT. It translates to CASSLSPSSGNTIYF.

The rearrangement uses TRBV12-3 or TRBV12-4 and TRBJ2-7; D is perhaps TRBD2 (6 bases). The CDR3 has 13 amino acids. V dropped 6 bases and J dropped 2 bases, with 11 bases sitting between them. CDR3 sequence (DNA): TGTGCCAGCAGCCTGGGAGGCACCTACGAGCAGTACTTC. Amino acids: CASSLGGTYEQYF.